A selection of T cell receptor beta chains follows, all from one sample in a study of T cells after yellow fever vaccination. TCRdb called the 5' RACE reads again in MiXCR, with one record for every CDR3 protein. This sample carries about 300,000 distinct CDR3 sequences, 6.8% of them seen once, and the ten largest clones take over 15%. Sample: PBMCs, taken around 45 days after the first yellow fever vaccination. These receptors all stem from a man aged 18 to 29 who received the YFV17D yellow fever vaccine. CDR3s include the opening cysteine and the closing phenylalanine or tryptophan. A D gene is named only where the DNA matches it firmly. Only part of the rows carry a size: once, few, many, or a class if the clone is expanded.

CDR3 length,V gene,D gene,clone size,J gene,CDR3 DNA,CDR3 protein
13,TRBV4-1,.,.,TRBJ1-1,TGCGCCAGCAGCCCTCTATACCACACTGAAGCTTTCTTT,CASSPLYHTEAFF
16,TRBV20-1,.,many,TRBJ2-2,TGCAGTGCTAGAGATCACTTGGCAGGGCTCGGCGGGGAGCTGTTTTTT,CSARDHLAGLGGELFF
13,TRBV19,.,.,TRBJ1-1,TGTGCCAGTAGATTTAACGGGGGTGCTGAAGCTTTCTTT,CASRFNGGAEAFF
14,TRBV11-3,TRBD1,many,TRBJ2-1,TGTGCCAGCAGCCTAAGGACAGGGGGCAATGAGCAGTTCTTC,CASSLRTGGNEQFF
15,TRBV24-1,TRBD2,few,TRBJ2-1,TGTGCCACCAGTGATGTGACTAGCGGGGGGAATGAGCAGTTCTTC,CATSDVTSGGNEQFF
14,TRBV5-1,TRBD1,many,TRBJ1-4,TGCGCCAGCAGCTTACAGGGGGGACCAGAAAAACTGTTTTTT,CASSLQGGPEKLFF
16,TRBV7-2,TRBD1,few,TRBJ2-1,TGTGCCAGCAGGTCCCCAAGGGGGCAGACCTACAATGAGCAGTTCTTC,CASRSPRGQTYNEQFF
12,TRBV10-3,.,few,TRBJ2-3,TGTGCCATCAGCGCCAGGACCGATACGCAGTATTTT,CAISARTDTQYF
14,TRBV14,TRBD2,.,TRBJ2-1,TGTGCCAGAGTAGAGCGGGGGGGCTCGAATGAGCAGTTCTTC,CARVERGGSNEQFF
16,TRBV4-3,TRBD1,few,TRBJ2-2,TGCGCCAGCAGCCAAGAAGGGGGCGGCGGCACCGGGGAGCTGTTTTTT,CASSQEGGGGTGELFF
16,TRBV7-3,TRBD1,.,TRBJ2-5,TGTGCCAGCAGCCCAACACCGGGACAGAGTCGGGAGACCCAGTACTTC,CASSPTPGQSRETQYF
15,TRBV10-3,.,.,TRBJ2-7,TGTGCCATCAGGGGTAACAGGGATCGTTCCTACGAGCAGTACTTC,CAIRGNRDRSYEQYF
14,TRBV5-6,.,.,TRBJ1-1,TGTGCCAGCAGCGTTACTTTGGTAGGCACTGAAGCTTTCTTT,CASSVTLVGTEAFF
14,TRBV20-1,.,many,TRBJ2-4,TGCAGTGCTCCGGGGTTAGCAGGAGGAAACATTCAGTACTTC,CSAPGLAGGNIQYF
14,TRBV6-1,TRBD1,few,TRBJ1-1,TGTGCCAGCAGTCAGGACAGGACGAACACTGAAGCTTTCTTT,CASSQDRTNTEAFF
12,TRBV20-1,.,.,TRBJ1-2,TGCAGTGCGGCGAGGGCTAACTATGGCTACACCTTC,CSAARANYGYTF
12,TRBV20-1,.,.,TRBJ2-1,TGCAGTGCTGCCTACTCCTACAATGAGCAGTTCTTC,CSAAYSYNEQFF
13,TRBV6-1,TRBD1,.,TRBJ1-2,TGTGCCAGCAGGGGACAGGGCCCGTACGGCTACACCTTC,CASRGQGPYGYTF
15,TRBV10-3,TRBD1,few,TRBJ1-2,TGTGCCATCAGAGGGACAGGGGCGGGGATCGATGGCTACACCTTC,CAIRGTGAGIDGYTF
16,TRBV18,TRBD1,many,TRBJ2-3,TGTGCCAGCTCACCACTCGCAACAGGGGCAAGGGATACGCAGTATTTT,CASSPLATGARDTQYF
11,TRBV5-4,.,.,TRBJ2-7,TGTGCCAGCAGCTTCGGAGGACAGCCCTCCTTC,CASSFGGQPSF
13,TRBV24-1,.,many,TRBJ2-5,TGTGCCACCAGTGATGGCTCGCAAGAGACCCAGTACTTC,CATSDGSQETQYF
12,TRBV11-2,.,.,TRBJ1-1,TGTGCCAGCAGCTTAATCGACACTGAAGCTTTCTTT,CASSLIDTEAFF
13,TRBV4-3,.,few,TRBJ2-3,TGCGCCAGCAGCCAAAGGGGGGCAGATACGCAGTATTTT,CASSQRGADTQYF
11,TRBV29-1,.,.,TRBJ1-2,TGCAGCGTTTTAGTGGGGGATGGCTACACCTTC,CSVLVGDGYTF
18,TRBV4-3,.,few,TRBJ1-2,TGCGCCAGCAGCCAAGATGACACGTTCGTCTTCACGAAGGATGGCTACACCTTC,CASSQDDTFVFTKDGYTF
16,TRBV5-1,TRBD2,few,TRBJ2-2,TGCGCCAGCAGCTATGGACTAGCGGGGGGGACCGGGGAGCTGTTTTTT,CASSYGLAGGTGELFF
13,TRBV9,.,many,TRBJ1-6,TGTGCCAGCACTATTACAGGGTCTACACCCCTCCACTTT,CASTITGSTPLHF
14,TRBV27,.,.,TRBJ2-7,TGTGCCAGCAGTTCGGCAGGGGTGCCCTACGAGCAGTACTTC,CASSSAGVPYEQYF
15,TRBV3-1,TRBD1,.,TRBJ2-5,TGTGCCAGCAGCCAAGCCACAGGGGTAGGGGAGACCCAGTACTTC,CASSQATGVGETQYF
13,TRBV20-1,.,.,TRBJ2-5,TGCAGTGCCAGATACGGGGGGCGAGAGACCCAGTACTTC,CSARYGGRETQYF
12,TRBV20-1,TRBD1,many,TRBJ1-5,TGCAGTGCACAGGGGGGCAATCAGCCCCAGCATTTT,CSAQGGNQPQHF
13,TRBV10-2,TRBD2,few,TRBJ2-5,TGCGCCAGCACCCAGGGAGGGGCGGCGGCCCAGTACTTC,CASTQGGAAAQYF
12,TRBV12-3/TRBV12-4,.,.,TRBJ1-4,TGTGCCAGCAGTGAGCTTAATGAAAAACTGTTTTTT,CASSELNEKLFF
13,TRBV7-2,.,many,TRBJ1-4,TGTGCCAGCAGCTTTATCACTCGGGAAAAACTGTTTTTT,CASSFITREKLFF
12,TRBV5-1,.,many,TRBJ2-3,TGCGCCAGCAGCTTTTTATTGGATACGCAGTATTTT,CASSFLLDTQYF
15,TRBV4-3,TRBD1,few,TRBJ2-7,TGCGCCAGCAGCCAAGGCCGGGACAGGGATTACGAGCAGTACTTC,CASSQGRDRDYEQYF
14,TRBV6-1,.,.,TRBJ1-4,TGTGCCAGCAGCAACCGCGCGGGTTGGGAAAAACTGTTTTTT,CASSNRAGWEKLFF
13,TRBV6-1,.,few,TRBJ2-3,TGTGCCAGCAGCCCCGACGGACCAGATACGCAGTATTTT,CASSPDGPDTQYF
12,TRBV20-1,.,.,TRBJ2-1,TGCAGTGCTAGAGGGGACTTCAATGAGCAGTTCTTC,CSARGDFNEQFF
15,TRBV7-2,.,few,TRBJ2-5,TGTGCCAGCAGGTGGTATCACGGCCATGAAGAGACCCAGTACTTC,CASRWYHGHEETQYF
13,TRBV10-3,.,.,TRBJ2-3,TGTGCCATCACCGGCAGGGTCACAGATACGCAGTATTTT,CAITGRVTDTQYF
14,TRBV10-3,.,many,TRBJ1-1,TGTGCCATCAGTGAGTCGAGGGACTTAACTGAAGCTTTCTTT,CAISESRDLTEAFF
16,TRBV6-1,TRBD1,.,TRBJ2-3,TGTGCCAGCAGCCCGATTCACGGGACAGGTATCTGGACGCAGTATTTT,CASSPIHGTGIWTQYF
11,TRBV20-1,.,many,TRBJ2-3,TGCAGTGCTAGCCTATCAGATACGCAGTATTTT,CSASLSDTQYF
13,TRBV7-8,.,.,TRBJ1-6,TGTGCCAGCAGAGGACCTTGGAGTTCACCCCTCCACTTT,CASRGPWSSPLHF
15,TRBV7-2,.,.,TRBJ1-3,TGTGCCAGCAGTTACGGACTAAATTCCCTAGGCACCATATATTTT,CASSYGLNSLGTIYF
14,TRBV11-3,.,once,TRBJ2-2,TGTGCCAGCAGCAGAAAGGGTTGGACCGGGGAGCTGTTTTTT,CASSRKGWTGELFF
12,TRBV11-2,.,once,TRBJ2-3,TGTGCCAGCAGCTTAGCCATCGATACGCAGTATTTT,CASSLAIDTQYF
14,TRBV28,.,few,TRBJ2-3,TGTGCCAGCAGCTTTAGAGACCGGACAGATACGCAGTATTTT,CASSFRDRTDTQYF
11,TRBV7-9,.,many,TRBJ2-7,TGTGCCAGCAGCCCCTACTACGAGCAGTACTTC,CASSPYYEQYF
13,TRBV20-1,TRBD2,many,TRBJ2-1,TGCAGTGCTAGTAGCGGGGGTTACAATGAGCAGTTCTTC,CSASSGGYNEQFF
13,TRBV30,.,.,TRBJ2-7,TGTGCCTGGAGCGCAAAGGCCGCCTACGAGCAGTACTTC,CAWSAKAAYEQYF